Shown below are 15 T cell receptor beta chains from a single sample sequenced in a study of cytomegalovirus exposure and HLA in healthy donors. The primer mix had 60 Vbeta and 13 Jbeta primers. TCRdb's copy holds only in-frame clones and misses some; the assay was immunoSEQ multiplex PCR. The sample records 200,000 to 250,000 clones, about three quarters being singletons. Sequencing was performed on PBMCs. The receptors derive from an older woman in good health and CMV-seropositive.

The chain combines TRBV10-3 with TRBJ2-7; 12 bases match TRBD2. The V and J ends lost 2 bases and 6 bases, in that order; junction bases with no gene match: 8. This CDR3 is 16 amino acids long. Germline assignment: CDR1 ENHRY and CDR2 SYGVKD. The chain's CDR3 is CAISEALAGGPSEQYF. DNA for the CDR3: TGTGCCATCAGTGAGGCACTAGCGGGAGGCCCTAGCGAGCAGTACTTC.

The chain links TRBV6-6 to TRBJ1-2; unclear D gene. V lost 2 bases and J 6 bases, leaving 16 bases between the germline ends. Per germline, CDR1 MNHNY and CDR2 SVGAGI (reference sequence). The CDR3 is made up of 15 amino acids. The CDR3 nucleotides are TGTGCCAGCAGTTACCCGGGGAGAGGGAATCATGGCTACACCTTC. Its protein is CASSYPGRGNHGYTF.

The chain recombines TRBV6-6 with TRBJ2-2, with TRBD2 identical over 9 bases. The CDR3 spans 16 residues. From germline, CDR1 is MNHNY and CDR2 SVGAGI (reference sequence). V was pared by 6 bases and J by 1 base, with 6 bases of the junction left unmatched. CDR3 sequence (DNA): TGTGCCAGCAGGACGAGAGCGGGGGGGAACACCGGGGAGCTGTTTTTT. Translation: CASRTRAGGNTGELFF.

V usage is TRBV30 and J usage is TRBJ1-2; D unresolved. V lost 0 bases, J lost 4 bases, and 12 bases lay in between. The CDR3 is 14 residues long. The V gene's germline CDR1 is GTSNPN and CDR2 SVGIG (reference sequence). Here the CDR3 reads CAWSVRAGTYGYTF. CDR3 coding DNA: TGTGCCTGGAGTGTACGAGCAGGAACCTATGGCTACACCTTC.

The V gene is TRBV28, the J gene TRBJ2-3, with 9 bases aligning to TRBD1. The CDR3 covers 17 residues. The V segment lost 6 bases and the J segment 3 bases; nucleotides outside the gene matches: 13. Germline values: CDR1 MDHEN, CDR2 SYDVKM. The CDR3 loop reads CASSPVLPGQGTDTQYF. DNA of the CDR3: TGTGCCAGCAGCCCGGTACTCCCGGGACAGGGTACAGATACGCAGTATTTT.

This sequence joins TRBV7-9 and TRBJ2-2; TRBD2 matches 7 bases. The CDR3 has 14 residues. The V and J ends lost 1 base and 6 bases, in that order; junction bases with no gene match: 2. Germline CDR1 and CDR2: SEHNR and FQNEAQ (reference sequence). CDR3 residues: CASSLEGGSGELFF. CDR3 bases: TGTGCCAGCAGCTTAGAGGGAGGGTCCGGGGAGCTGTTTTTT.

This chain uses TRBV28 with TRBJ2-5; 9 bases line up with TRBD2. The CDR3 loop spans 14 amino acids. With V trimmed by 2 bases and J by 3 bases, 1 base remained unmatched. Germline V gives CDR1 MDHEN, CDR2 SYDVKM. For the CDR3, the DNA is TGTGCCAGCAGTTTAGGCGGGGGGGAAGAGACCCAGTACTTC. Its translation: CASSLGGGEETQYF.

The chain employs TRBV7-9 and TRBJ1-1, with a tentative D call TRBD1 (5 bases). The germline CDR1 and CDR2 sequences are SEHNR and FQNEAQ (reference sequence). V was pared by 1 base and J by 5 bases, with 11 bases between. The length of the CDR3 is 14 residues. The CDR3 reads CASSLVPRGTEAFF. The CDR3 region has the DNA TGTGCCAGCAGCTTAGTGCCACGGGGGACTGAAGCTTTCTTT.

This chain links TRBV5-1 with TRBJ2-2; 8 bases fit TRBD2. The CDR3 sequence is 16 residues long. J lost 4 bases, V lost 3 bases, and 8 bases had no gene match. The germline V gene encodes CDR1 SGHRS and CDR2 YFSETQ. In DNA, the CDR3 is TGCGCCAGCAGCTGGACGGGGGGGTTGAGCACCGGGGAGCTGTTTTTT. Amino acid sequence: CASSWTGGLSTGELFF. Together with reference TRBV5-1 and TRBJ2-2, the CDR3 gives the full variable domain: KAGVTQTPRYLIKTRGQQVTLSCSPISGHRSVSWYQQTPGQGLQFLFEYFSETQRNKGNFPGRFSGRQFSNSRSEMNVSTLELGDSALYLCASSWTGGLSTGELFFGEGSRLTVL.

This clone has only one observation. The CDR3 protein is CASKEGFNPLSNQPQHF. DNA of the CDR3: TGTGCCAGTAAGGAGGGGTTTAACCCCCTGAGCAATCAGCCCCAGCATTTT. This sequence joins TRBV19 and TRBJ1-5, with D possibly matching TRBD1 (5 bases). The CDR3 length is 17 residues. Trimming took off 7 bases at V and 1 base at J, with 20 bases between the two ends. Per germline, CDR1 LNHDA and CDR2 SQIVND (reference sequence). The complete variable domain, with remaining parts taken from reference TRBV19 and TRBJ1-5, reads DGGITQSPKYLFRKEGQNVTLSCEQNLNHDAMYWYRQDPGQGLRLIYYSQIVNDFQKGDIAEGYSVSREKKESFPLTVTSAQKNPTAFYLCASKEGFNPLSNQPQHFGDGTRLSIL.

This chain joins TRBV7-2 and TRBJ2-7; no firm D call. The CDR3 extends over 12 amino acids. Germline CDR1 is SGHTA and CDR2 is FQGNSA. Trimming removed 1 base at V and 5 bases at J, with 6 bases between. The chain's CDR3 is CASSLVENEQYF. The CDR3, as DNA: TGTGCCAGCAGCTTAGTTGAGAACGAGCAGTACTTC.

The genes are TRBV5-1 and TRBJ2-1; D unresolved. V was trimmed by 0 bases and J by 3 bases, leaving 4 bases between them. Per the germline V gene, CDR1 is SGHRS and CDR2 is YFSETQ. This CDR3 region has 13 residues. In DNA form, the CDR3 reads TGCGCCAGCAGCTTGGGAGACTACAATGAGCAGTTCTTC. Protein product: CASSLGDYNEQFF.

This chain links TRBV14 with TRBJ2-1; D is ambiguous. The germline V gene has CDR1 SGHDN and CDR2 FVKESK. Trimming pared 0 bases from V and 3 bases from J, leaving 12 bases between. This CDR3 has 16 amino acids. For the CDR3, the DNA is TGTGCCAGCAGCCAAGAACGAAGAGCCCTCTACAATGAGCAGTTCTTC. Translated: CASSQERRALYNEQFF.

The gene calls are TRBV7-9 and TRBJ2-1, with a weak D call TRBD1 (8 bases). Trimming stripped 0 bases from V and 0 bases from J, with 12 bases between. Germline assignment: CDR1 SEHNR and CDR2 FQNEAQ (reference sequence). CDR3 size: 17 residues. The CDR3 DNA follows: TGTGCCAGCAGCTTAGCGCGGGGGACAGGCTCCTACAATGAGCAGTTCTTC. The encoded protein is CASSLARGTGSYNEQFF.

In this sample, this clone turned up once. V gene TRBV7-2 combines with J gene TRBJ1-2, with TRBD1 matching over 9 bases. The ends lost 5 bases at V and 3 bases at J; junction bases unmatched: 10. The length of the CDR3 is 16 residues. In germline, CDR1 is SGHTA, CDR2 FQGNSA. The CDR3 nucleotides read TGTGCCAGCAGCGTGGACAGGGGAAGTATGTACTATGGCTACACCTTC. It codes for CASSVDRGSMYYGYTF.